These T cell receptor beta chains were read from a single sample in a study of shared clonotypes between healthy human individuals. This table comes from immunoSEQ multiplex PCR, and its TCRdb copy is limited to in-frame clones, with some not included. The repertoire holds 2,500,000 or so clones, roughly 93% seen once, with 0.36% in the top ten. The source material was naive CD4+ T cells from PBMCs. The receptors were sampled from a man younger than 30 in good health. Some clones in this sample may be carry-over from other donors' samples. Each CDR3 is given with its conserved first and last residue. D genes are given only for firm matches.

j_gene: TRBJ2-1
v_gene: TRBV7-8
d_gene: TRBD2
CDR3aa: CASSPRGREGLGGQFF
CDR3nt: TGTGCCAGCAGCCCACGTGGGCGGGAGGGCCTCGGGGGGCAGTTCTTC

j_gene: TRBJ2-2
v_gene: TRBV18
d_gene: TRBD1
CDR3aa: CASADRAPNTGELFF
CDR3nt: TGTGCCAGCGCCGACAGGGCTCCGAACACCGGGGAGCTGTTTTTT

j_gene: TRBJ2-1
v_gene: TRBV28
d_gene: NA
CDR3aa: CASSLVFRAYYNEQFF
CDR3nt: TGTGCCAGCAGTTTAGTCTTTCGCGCCTACTACAATGAGCAGTTCTTC

j_gene: TRBJ2-1
v_gene: TRBV6-1
d_gene: TRBD2
CDR3aa: CASSQPTSGMYEQFF
CDR3nt: TGTGCCAGCAGTCAACCGACTAGCGGGATGTATGAGCAGTTCTTC

j_gene: TRBJ2-1
v_gene: TRBV14
d_gene: NA
CDR3aa: CASSQGLLASNEQFF
CDR3nt: TGTGCCAGCAGCCAAGGATTACTAGCAAGCAATGAGCAGTTCTTC

j_gene: TRBJ1-5
v_gene: TRBV18
d_gene: TRBD1
CDR3aa: CASSPLGTGINQPQHF
CDR3nt: TGTGCCAGCTCACCCCTGGGGACAGGGATCAATCAGCCCCAGCATTTT

j_gene: TRBJ2-1
v_gene: TRBV4-3
d_gene: NA
CDR3aa: CASSQEGVSYNEQFF
CDR3nt: TGCGCCAGCAGCCAGGAAGGGGTCTCCTACAATGAGCAGTTCTTC

j_gene: TRBJ2-3
v_gene: TRBV4-1
d_gene: NA
CDR3aa: CASSQSIVADTQYF
CDR3nt: TGCGCCAGCAGCCAAAGCATAGTAGCAGATACGCAGTATTTT

j_gene: TRBJ2-2
v_gene: TRBV7-3
d_gene: NA
CDR3aa: CASSPARDTGELFF
CDR3nt: TGTGCCAGCAGCCCCGCGCGGGATACCGGGGAGCTGTTTTTT

j_gene: TRBJ2-5
v_gene: TRBV18
d_gene: TRBD2
CDR3aa: CASSPFATMTSGIETQYF
CDR3nt: TGTGCCAGCTCACCCTTCGCTACAATGACTAGCGGGATTGAGACCCAGTACTTC

j_gene: TRBJ1-1
v_gene: TRBV28
d_gene: NA
CDR3aa: CASRGNTEAFF
CDR3nt: TGTGCCAGCAGAGGCAACACTGAAGCTTTCTTT

j_gene: TRBJ2-1
v_gene: TRBV2
d_gene: NA
CDR3aa: CATVGPYNEQFF
CDR3nt: TGTGCCACCGTAGGGCCCTACAATGAGCAGTTCTTC